The next 8 T cell receptor beta chains were all read from a single sample in a study of T cells in Graves' hyperthyroidism and ophthalmopathy (dated by TCRdb to the late 2010s). Receptor libraries were prepared by multiplex PCR. The listed sequencing device is Illumina HiSeq 2000. The TCR beta CDR3 regions were amplified from RNA transcripts. For the first round of RT-PCR on the TCR CDR3, the HTBI primer set was used together with the Qiagen OneStep RT-PCR kit. The public sequencing data were trimmed at Q25 with fastp and processed into clonotypes with MiXCR by TCRdb, which kept only in-frame beta chains. Duplicate CDR3 protein sequences are folded into a single record with the most common DNA and genes. In all, the sample holds roughly 380,000 distinct CDR3 sequences, and approximately 13% of those were seen once. The ten largest clonotypes hold about 11% of the sample. Sequences were obtained from blood. These receptors all come from a woman aged 55 to 70 with Graves' hyperthyroidism.

This clonotype was detected many times. The chain recombines TRBV30 with TRBJ2-7; D uncertain. The CDR3 loop spans 11 amino acids. The germline V and J ends were trimmed by 2 bases and 9 bases, with 11 bases remaining between them. The germline gives CDR1 GTSNPN, CDR2 SVGIG (reference sequence). CDR3: CAWSLVGGQYF. The CDR3 bases are TGTGCCTGGAGTTTAGTTGGTGGGCAGTACTTC.

In this sample, this clonotype turned up many times. The J gene is TRBJ1-2, the V gene TRBV3-1; TRBD1 is a possible D gene (5 bases). Germline V gene sequence: CDR1 LGHDT, CDR2 YNNKEL (reference sequence). V lost 0 bases and J 7 bases, leaving 6 bases between the germline ends. The CDR3 is 12 amino acids. Here the CDR3 reads CASSQERGGYTF. The CDR3 coding sequence is TGTGCCAGCAGCCAAGAGAGGGGTGGCTACACCTTC.

The rearrangement joins TRBV20-1 to TRBJ2-2; 13 nucleotides agree with TRBD2. The trim removed 6 bases at V and 4 bases at J, leaving 5 bases unmatched. This CDR3 contains 15 residues. The germline V gene encodes CDR1 DFQATT and CDR2 SNEGSKA (reference sequence). The CDR3: CSALGLAGATGELFF. In DNA form, the CDR3 reads TGCAGTGCCCTCGGACTAGCGGGAGCCACCGGGGAGCTGTTTTTT.

The table lists this clonotype with a few counts. The chain couples TRBV29-1 to TRBJ2-1; D uncertain. V lost 3 bases and J lost 7, with 13 bases in between. Germline assignment: CDR1 SQVTM and CDR2 ANQGSEA. The CDR3 has 13 amino acids. The CDR3 sequence is CSVDGVQRNEQFF. The CDR3 DNA reads as TGCAGCGTTGATGGCGTTCAAAGGAATGAGCAGTTCTTC.

This clonotype was recorded at least ten times. The chain is built from TRBV27 and TRBJ2-7; possible D gene TRBD2, 6 bases. Germline CDR1 reads MNHEY; CDR2 reads SMNVEV (reference sequence). CDR3 size: 15 residues. The V and J ends lost 1 base and 5 bases respectively, with 15 bases between them. The CDR3 nucleotides read TGTGCCAGCAGTTTATTGGGGGACTTCTATGACGAGCAGTACTTC. This translates into CASSLLGDFYDEQYF.

The chain carries TRBV20-1 and TRBJ1-1; a weak D match, TRBD1 (5 bases). CDR3 size: 14 residues. Germline V lookup: CDR1 DFQATT, CDR2 SNEGSKA (reference sequence). V was cut by 6 bases and J by 0 bases, with 14 bases left in between. The chain's CDR3 is CSASGGLMNTEAFF. DNA for the CDR3: TGCAGTGCCAGCGGGGGGTTAATGAACACTGAAGCTTTCTTT.

V is TRBV20-1 and J is TRBJ1-5; maybe TRBD1 (5 bases). The CDR3 is 17 amino acids. CDR1 and CDR2 from the germline V gene are DFQATT and SNEGSKA (reference sequence). V was trimmed by 1 base and J by 3 bases, leaving 19 bases between them. The CDR3 is CSARGGAGRGINQPQHF. CDR3 coding DNA: TGCAGTGCTAGAGGAGGGGCAGGGAGGGGAATCAATCAGCCCCAGCATTTT.

The table lists this clonotype with many counts. The chain recombines TRBV10-3 with TRBJ2-1; no firm D call. V lost 4 bases and J lost 0, with 13 bases in between. The CDR3 contains 16 residues. CDR1 and CDR2 (germline): ENHRY, SYGVKD. CDR3 region: CAISVQTPASYNEQFF. The CDR3, as DNA: TGTGCCATCAGTGTCCAGACTCCAGCCTCCTACAATGAGCAGTTCTTC.